These 31 T cell receptor beta chains originate from one sample sequenced in a study of blood T cell repertoires in COVID-19 (dated by TCRdb to the early 2020s). Library construction relied on the immunoSEQ multiplex PCR assay. In TCRdb, the immuneACCESS table is reduced to in-frame sequences with V and J assigned. These tables do not hold every clone; where another copy was compared, an unresolved V gene accounts for under half, and the others remain unexplained. This sample gives roughly 280,000 clones in total; roughly nine tenths of them show up just once. The ten most abundant clones make up roughly 2.5% of the sample. What was sequenced was PBMCs or T cells enriched from blood (not recorded which). The receptors come from a woman under 30 who had recovered from COVID-19.

This clone was seen only once. The rearrangement links TRBV3-1 (or the pseudogene TRBV3-2) to TRBJ1-6; TRBD1 agrees at 11 bases. Germline V gives CDR1 LGHDT, CDR2 YNNKEL (reference sequence). The J segment lost 9 bases and the V segment lost 0 bases, leaving 13 bases of the junction unmatched. The CDR3 loop spans 19 amino acids. The CDR3: CASSQEGVRDRGFPSPLHF. In DNA, the CDR3 is TGTGCCAGCAGCCAAGAAGGGGTCCGGGACAGGGGGTTTCCTTCACCCCTCCACTTT.

The J gene is TRBJ1-2, the V gene TRBV2, with a tentative D call TRBD1 (6 bases). This CDR3 comprises 11 residues. The germline V gene encodes CDR1 SNHLY and CDR2 FYNNEI. Trimming removed 9 bases at V and 6 bases at J, with 11 bases between. Here the CDR3 DNA reads TGTGCCAGAAACAGGGACCATGGCTACACCTTC. This sequence encodes CARNRDHGYTF.

This chain joins TRBV5-1 and TRBJ2-1; 7 bases match TRBD1. The CDR3 sequence is 13 residues long. From germline, CDR1 is SGHRS and CDR2 YFSETQ. Germline trimming cut 0 bases from V and 9 bases from J; bases unmatched to any gene: 3. This CDR3 reads CASSLEGAFEQFF. CDR3 in DNA: TGCGCCAGCAGCTTGGAGGGGGCATTTGAGCAGTTCTTC.

The V and J genes are TRBV11-1 and TRBJ1-1; D gene unclear. This CDR3 has 13 amino acids. V dropped 2 bases and J dropped 4 bases, with 8 bases sitting between them. Looked up from germline, CDR1 is SGHAT and CDR2 is FQDESV (reference sequence). The CDR3 sequence is CASSLLEGTEAFF. The CDR3 DNA follows: TGTGCCAGCAGCTTACTGGAGGGCACTGAAGCTTTCTTT.

The chain has TRBV28 and TRBJ2-5, with 8 bases aligning to TRBD2. V shed 5 bases, J shed 2 bases, and the junction held 7 bases outside the gene matches. CDR1 MDHEN and CDR2 SYDVKM come from the germline V gene. The CDR3 has 15 amino acids. CDR3 amino acids: CASSRTSLGQETQYF. CDR3 DNA sequence: TGTGCCAGCAGTCGGACTAGCTTAGGGCAAGAGACCCAGTACTTC.

Of note for this clone: Other DNA sequences from this sample encode an identical CDR3 as well. The rearrangement links TRBV3-1 (or the pseudogene TRBV3-2) to TRBJ1-1, with TRBD1 as a possible D gene (5 bases). Trimming left V 0 bases short and J 5 bases short, with 7 bases between. Germline CDR1 is LGHDT and CDR2 is YNNKEL (reference sequence). The CDR3 covers 13 residues. The CDR3 DNA sequence: TGTGCCAGCAGCCAAGACAGGGTTACTGAAGCTTTCTTT. This gives the protein CASSQDRVTEAFF.

This clone was counted once. The chain uses TRBV9 and TRBJ2-1, with 9 nucleotides matching TRBD1. V gave up 3 bases and J gave up 5 bases; unmatched junction bases: 9. Germline-derived CDR1 and CDR2 are SGDLS and YYNGEE. The CDR3 covers 16 residues. CDR3 protein: CASSGNRGRPDNEQFF. The CDR3 DNA sequence: TGTGCCAGCAGCGGAAACAGGGGGCGACCCGACAATGAGCAGTTCTTC.

J is TRBJ2-1 and V is TRBV19, with 8 nucleotides matching TRBD2. Losses at the gene ends were 1 base for V and 3 bases for J; bases not matched to a gene: 5. CDR1 LNHDA and CDR2 SQIVND come from the germline V gene (reference sequence). CDR3 length equals 16 residues. CDR3 DNA: TGTGCCAGTAGTATAGTCTCGGGGGGGTTCTACAATGAGCAGTTCTTC. The encoded protein is CASSIVSGGFYNEQFF.

The chain is built from TRBV4-2 and TRBJ1-2; possible D gene TRBD1, 6 bases. In germline, CDR1 is LGHNA, CDR2 YNFKEQ. This CDR3 spans 16 amino acids. Between the trimmed V and J ends, which lost 4 bases and 2 bases, there was a span of 17 bases. The CDR3: CASSPLQQGSNYGYTF. CDR3 bases: TGTGCCAGCAGCCCTCTACAACAGGGATCCAACTATGGCTACACCTTC.

This chain uses TRBV11-2 with TRBJ1-1; 7 bases agree with TRBD1. This CDR3 spans 15 amino acids. The junction had 6 bases not matched to a gene; V was cut back by 2 bases and J by 3 bases. Germline values: CDR1 SGHAT, CDR2 FQNNGV. CDR3 region: CASSLLRGLHTEAFF. CDR3 in DNA: TGTGCCAGCAGCTTATTGAGGGGGCTGCACACTGAAGCTTTCTTT.

V gene TRBV6-5 combines with J gene TRBJ2-1; 12 bases align to TRBD2. Germline-derived CDR1 and CDR2 are MNHEY and SVGAGI. The CDR3 contains 15 residues. Trimming removed 5 bases from V and 8 bases from J; junction bases left unmatched: 7. The CDR3 DNA is TGTGCCAGCAGTCCCCCTAGCGGGGGGGCCGATGAGCAGTTCTTC. Translated: CASSPPSGGADEQFF.

The V and J genes are TRBV5-6 and TRBJ2-5, with D perhaps TRBD2 (6 bases). The CDR3 length is 15 residues. The germline gives CDR1 SGHDT, CDR2 YYEEEE. Trimming left V 1 base short and J 5 bases short, with 15 bases between. CDR3 protein: CASSLKRSGYETQYF. The CDR3 region has the DNA TGTGCCAGCAGCTTGAAACGTAGCGGTTACGAGACCCAGTACTTC. Looking up the rest from reference TRBV5-6 and TRBJ2-5 gives the full variable domain: DAGVTQSPTHLIKTRGQQVTLRCSPKSGHDTVSWYQQALGQGPQFIFQYYEEEERQRGNFPDRFSGHQFPNYSSELNVNALLLGDSALYLCASSLKRSGYETQYFGPGTRLLVL.

This chain links TRBV30 with TRBJ1-6; 9 bases are a match to TRBD1. The CDR3 has 14 residues. Germline V gene lookup returns CDR1 GTSNPN and CDR2 SVGIG (reference sequence). The V and J ends lost 5 bases and 7 bases, in that order; junction bases with no gene match: 6. The CDR3 nucleotides are TGTGCCTGGTCCCCCGGGACAGGGAATTCACCCCTCCACTTT. Encoded protein: CAWSPGTGNSPLHF.

The rearrangement joins TRBV5-5 to TRBJ1-6; the D gene is possibly TRBD1 (5 bases). Germline CDR1 reads SGHKS; CDR2 reads YYEKEE (reference sequence). Deletions cut 0 bases from V and 4 bases from J, with 14 bases between. The CDR3 length is 17 residues. The CDR3 DNA reads TGTGCCAGCAGCTTGGACCCGACAGCCATTTATAATTCACCCCTCCACTTT. Translated, it gives CASSLDPTAIYNSPLHF.

The gene calls are TRBV9 and TRBJ2-6; no definite D call. Deletions cut 6 bases from V and 0 bases from J, with 13 bases between. This CDR3 has 16 amino acids. Looked up from germline, CDR1 is SGDLS and CDR2 is YYNGEE. The CDR3: CASIGSPYSGANVLTF. DNA for the CDR3: TGTGCCAGCATCGGGTCACCTTACTCTGGGGCCAACGTCCTGACTTTC.

The rearrangement uses TRBV4-1 and TRBJ2-7; TRBD1 is a possible D gene (5 bases). CDR1 is MGHRA and CDR2 is YSYEKL in the germline V gene. The CDR3 is made up of 13 amino acids. With 2 bases removed from V and 4 bases from J, the gap between germline ends came to 9 bases. The chain's CDR3 is CASSQPDSYEQYF. Here the CDR3 DNA reads TGCGCCAGCAGCCAACCCGACAGTTACGAGCAGTACTTC.

This chain links TRBV28 with TRBJ2-1, with TRBD1 identical over 7 bases. V was pared by 6 bases and J by 4 bases, with 15 bases of the junction left unmatched. Germline V CDR1 and CDR2: MDHEN, SYDVKM. There are 17 residues in the CDR3. The CDR3 nucleotides read TGTGCCAGCAGCCCAACCCTCACAGGGGTGATTTACAATGAGCAGTTCTTC. Translated: CASSPTLTGVIYNEQFF.

This chain links TRBV6-6 with TRBJ2-5, with 13 nucleotides matching TRBD2. V was pared by 5 bases and J by 2 bases, with 14 bases of the junction left unmatched. The CDR3 totals 19 residues. Germline V CDR1 and CDR2: MNHNY, SVGAGI (reference sequence). As DNA, the CDR3 is TGTGCCAGCAGTCCTCCGGGACTAGCGGGGTGGGGGGAGCAAGAGACCCAGTACTTC. Translation gives CASSPPGLAGWGEQETQYF.

The V call is TRBV7-9, the J call TRBJ1-4; D is uncertain. The length of the CDR3 is 15 residues. V shed 5 bases and J shed 0 bases, with 10 bases lying between them. Germline V gene lookup returns CDR1 SEHNR and CDR2 FQNEAQ (reference sequence). In DNA, the CDR3 is TGTGCCAGCAGCCGGTCCACTGCAACTAATGAAAAACTGTTTTTT. Its protein is CASSRSTATNEKLFF. Filled out from reference TRBV7-9 and TRBJ1-4, the complete variable domain reads DTGVSQNPRHKITKRGQNVTFRCDPISEHNRLYWYRQTLGQGPEFLTYFQNEAQLEKSRLLSDRFSAERPKGSFSTLEIQRTEQGDSAMYLCASSRSTATNEKLFFGSGTQLSVL.

The J gene is TRBJ2-5, the V gene TRBV5-1; the D gene is possibly TRBD2 (6 bases). There are 15 residues in the CDR3. The ends were cut back, 6 bases at V and 2 bases at J, with 17 bases in the middle. Germline CDR1 and CDR2: SGHRS and YFSETQ. The CDR3 is CASTPPGRGQETQYF. The CDR3 DNA reads TGCGCCAGCACTCCCCCCGGGCGGGGACAAGAGACCCAGTACTTC.

V gene TRBV30 combines with J gene TRBJ2-7, with unresolved D. The CDR3 sequence is 11 residues long. The germline V gene encodes CDR1 GTSNPN and CDR2 SVGIG (reference sequence). The V end was cut by 2 bases, the J end by 2 bases, with 4 bases between. The chain's CDR3 is CAWSRAYEQYF. CDR3 DNA sequence: TGTGCCTGGAGTAGAGCCTACGAGCAGTACTTC.

Worth noting for this clone: Other nucleotide sequences in the sample specify the same CDR3. The rearrangement links TRBV5-4 to TRBJ2-5, with 8 bases aligning to TRBD2. CDR3 length: 16 residues. The V and J ends lost 3 bases and 5 bases, in that order; junction bases with no gene match: 12. The germline V gene encodes CDR1 SGHNT and CDR2 YYREEE (reference sequence). CDR3 sequence reads: CASSSTSGGRGETQYF. In DNA form, the CDR3 reads TGTGCCAGCAGCTCGACCTCGGGAGGGCGTGGGGAGACCCAGTACTTC.

This clone was observed once. This chain connects TRBV3-1 (or the pseudogene TRBV3-2) to TRBJ1-6; D might be TRBD1 (6 bases). Between the trimmed V and J ends, which lost 3 bases and 9 bases, there was a span of 18 bases. The germline V gene has CDR1 LGHDT and CDR2 YNNKEL (reference sequence). The CDR3 is 16 amino acids. The DNA for the CDR3 is TGTGCCAGCAGCCAGGACAGCCCCAACCCGTTTTCACCCCTCCACTTT. Its translation: CASSQDSPNPFSPLHF.

This chain joins TRBV6-2 or TRBV6-3 and TRBJ1-6; 10 positions agree with TRBD1. The CDR3 covers 15 residues. The V segment lost 2 bases and the J segment 7 bases; nucleotides outside the gene matches: 2. Looked up from germline, CDR1 is MNHEY and CDR2 is SVGEGT. CDR3 in DNA: TGTGCCAGCAGTTACGCGGGACAGGGGAATTCACCCCTCCACTTT. Translation: CASSYAGQGNSPLHF.

The chain links TRBV9 to TRBJ1-6, with TRBD1 matching 7 bases. The CDR3 has 14 residues. From germline, CDR1 is SGDLS and CDR2 YYNGEE. V trimming: 5 bases; J trimming: 8 bases; junction bases outside the gene matches: 7. CDR3 sequence reads: CASSGTGTDSPLHF. CDR3 nucleotides: TGTGCCAGCAGTGGTACCGGGACAGATTCACCCCTCCACTTT.

The chain joins TRBV19 to TRBJ2-7, with 15 bases fitting TRBD2. V lost 10 bases, J lost 4 bases, and 2 bases stayed unmatched. The germline gives CDR1 LNHDA, CDR2 SQIVND (reference sequence). The CDR3 extends over 13 amino acids. In nucleotides, the CDR3 is TGTGCCACAGGACTAGCGGGGGGGTACGAGCAGTACTTC. Protein sequence: CATGLAGGYEQYF.

The genes are TRBV3-1 (or the pseudogene TRBV3-2) and TRBJ2-2; D ambiguous. The CDR3 spans 16 residues. V dropped 0 bases and J dropped 7 bases, with 15 bases sitting between them. Germline V gene lookup returns CDR1 LGHDT and CDR2 YNNKEL (reference sequence). The CDR3 region has the DNA TGTGCCAGCAGCCAAGATCGCGGCCATCCGAGCGGGGAGCTGTTTTTT. Translation gives CASSQDRGHPSGELFF.

The chain carries TRBV29-1 and TRBJ1-3; D remains ambiguous. This CDR3 spans 10 amino acids. Germline CDR1 SQVTM, CDR2 ANQGSEA. V lost 7 bases and J 9 bases, leaving 10 bases between the germline ends. DNA for the CDR3: TGCAGCGCCCGGCCGGGCACCATATATTTT. Amino acids: CSARPGTIYF. Full variable domain (rest looked up from reference TRBV29-1 and TRBJ1-3): SAVISQKPSRDICQRGTSLTIQCQVDSQVTMMFWYRQQPGQSLTLIATANQGSEATYESGFVIDKFPISRPNLTFSTLTVSNMSPEDSSIYLCSARPGTIYFGEGSWLTVV.

The gene calls are TRBV18 and TRBJ1-6; maybe TRBD1 (5 bases). The ends were cut back, 3 bases at V and 7 bases at J, with 10 bases in the middle. The CDR3 covers 14 residues. The germline V gene encodes CDR1 KGHSH and CDR2 LQKENI. CDR3 sequence (DNA): TGTGCCAGCTCACCGTCAGGGAAGAATTCACCCCTCCACTTT. The encoded protein is CASSPSGKNSPLHF.

This chain links TRBV3-1 (or the pseudogene TRBV3-2) with TRBJ2-1, with 13 bases identical to TRBD2. Germline CDR1 and CDR2: LGHDT and YNNKEL (reference sequence). J was trimmed by 6 bases and V by 0 bases; bases with no gene match: 2. The CDR3 is made up of 16 amino acids. The CDR3 DNA is TGTGCCAGCAGCCAAGATGGACTAGCGGGGGCCAATGAGCAGTTCTTC. Its protein is CASSQDGLAGANEQFF.

The chain uses TRBV18 and TRBJ1-5, with 8 positions matching TRBD1. Germline loops: CDR1 KGHSH, CDR2 LQKENI. Trimming took 2 bases from V and 0 from J; bases not matched to a gene: 6. There are 17 residues in the CDR3. In DNA form, the CDR3 reads TGTGCCAGCTCACCAGCGAGGACAGGGAATAGCAATCAGCCCCAGCATTTT. It specifies CASSPARTGNSNQPQHF.